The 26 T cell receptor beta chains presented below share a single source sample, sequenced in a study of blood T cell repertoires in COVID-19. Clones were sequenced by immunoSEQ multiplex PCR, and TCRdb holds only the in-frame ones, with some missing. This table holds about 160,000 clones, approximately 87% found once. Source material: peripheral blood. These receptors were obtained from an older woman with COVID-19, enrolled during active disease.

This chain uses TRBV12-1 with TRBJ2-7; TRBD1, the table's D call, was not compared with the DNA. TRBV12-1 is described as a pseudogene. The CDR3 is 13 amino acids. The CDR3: CASSSPRGDEQYF. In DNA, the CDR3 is TGTGCCAGCAGCTCCCCCAGGGGAGACGAGCAGTACTTC.

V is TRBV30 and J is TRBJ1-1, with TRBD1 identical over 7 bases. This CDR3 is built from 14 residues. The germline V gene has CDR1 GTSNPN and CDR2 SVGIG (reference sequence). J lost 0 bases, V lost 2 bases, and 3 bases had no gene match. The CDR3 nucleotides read TGTGCCTGGAGTCCCGGGACAGTGAACACTGAAGCTTTCTTT. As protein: CAWSPGTVNTEAFF. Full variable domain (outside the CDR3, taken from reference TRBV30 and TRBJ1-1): SQTIHQWPATLVQPVGSPLSLECTVEGTSNPNLYWYRQAAGRGLQLLFYSVGIGQISSEVPQNLSASRPQDRQFILSSKKLLLSDSGFYLCAWSPGTVNTEAFFGQGTRLTVV.

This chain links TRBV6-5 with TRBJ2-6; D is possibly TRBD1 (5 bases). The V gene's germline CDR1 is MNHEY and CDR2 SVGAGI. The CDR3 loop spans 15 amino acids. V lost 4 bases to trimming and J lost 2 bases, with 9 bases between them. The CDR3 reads CASSFGRAGANVLTF. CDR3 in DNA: TGTGCCAGCAGTTTCGGCAGGGCTGGGGCCAACGTCCTGACTTTC.

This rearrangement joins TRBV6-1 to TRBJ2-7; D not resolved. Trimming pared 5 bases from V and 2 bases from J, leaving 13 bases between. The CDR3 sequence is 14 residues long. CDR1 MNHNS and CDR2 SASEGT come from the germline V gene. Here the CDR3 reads CASSYPSRPYEQYF. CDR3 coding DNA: TGTGCCAGCAGTTATCCGAGCCGTCCCTACGAGCAGTACTTC.

The CDR3 loop is CASRTQTGGDYGYTF. Here the CDR3 DNA reads TGTGCCAGCAGAACGCAGACAGGGGGCGACTATGGCTACACCTTC. The V and J genes are TRBV6-5 and TRBJ1-2, with 10 positions matching TRBD1. Germline V gene lookup returns CDR1 MNHEY and CDR2 SVGAGI. The V segment lost 6 bases and the J segment 3 bases; nucleotides outside the gene matches: 7. The CDR3 has 15 amino acids.

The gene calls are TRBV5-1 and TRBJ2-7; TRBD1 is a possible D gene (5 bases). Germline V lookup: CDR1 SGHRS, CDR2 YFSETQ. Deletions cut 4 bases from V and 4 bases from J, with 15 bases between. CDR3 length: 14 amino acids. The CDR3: CASSLTTVSYEQYF. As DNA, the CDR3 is TGCGCCAGCAGCCTTACGACAGTTTCATACGAGCAGTACTTC.

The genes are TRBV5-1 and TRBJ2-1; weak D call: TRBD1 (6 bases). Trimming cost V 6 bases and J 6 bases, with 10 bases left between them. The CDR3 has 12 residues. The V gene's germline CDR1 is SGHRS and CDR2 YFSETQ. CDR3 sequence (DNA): TGCGCCAGCAAATCAGGGGTCAATGAGCAGTTCTTC. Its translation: CASKSGVNEQFF.

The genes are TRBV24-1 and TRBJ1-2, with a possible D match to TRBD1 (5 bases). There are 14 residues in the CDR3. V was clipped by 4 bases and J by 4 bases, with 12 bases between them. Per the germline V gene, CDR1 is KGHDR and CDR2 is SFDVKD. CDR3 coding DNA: TGTGCCACCAGTGACTTGGGGCTGAGCTATGGCTACACCTTC. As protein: CATSDLGLSYGYTF.

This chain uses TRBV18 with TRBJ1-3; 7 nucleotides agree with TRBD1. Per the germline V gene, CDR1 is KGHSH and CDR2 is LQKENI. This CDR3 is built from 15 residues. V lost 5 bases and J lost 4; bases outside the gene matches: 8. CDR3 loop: CASSTQTGSGNTIYF. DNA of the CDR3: TGTGCCAGCTCAACCCAGACAGGGTCGGGAAACACCATATATTTT.

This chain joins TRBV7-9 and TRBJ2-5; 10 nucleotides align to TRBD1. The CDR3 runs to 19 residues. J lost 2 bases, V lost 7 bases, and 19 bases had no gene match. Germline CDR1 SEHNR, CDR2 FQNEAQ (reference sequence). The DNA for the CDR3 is TGTGCCAGCATCGACCCCCCGACAGGGGGCGCAGAGGGTCAAGAGACCCAGTACTTC. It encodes CASIDPPTGGAEGQETQYF. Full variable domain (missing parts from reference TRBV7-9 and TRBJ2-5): DTGVSQNPRHKITKRGQNVTFRCDPISEHNRLYWYRQTLGQGPEFLTYFQNEAQLEKSRLLSDRFSAERPKGSFSTLEIQRTEQGDSAMYLCASIDPPTGGAEGQETQYFGPGTRLLVL.

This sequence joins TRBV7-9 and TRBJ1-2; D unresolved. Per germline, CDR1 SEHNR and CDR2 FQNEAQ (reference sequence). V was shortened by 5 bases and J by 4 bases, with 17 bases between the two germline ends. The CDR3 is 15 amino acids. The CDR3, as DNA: TGTGCCAGCAGCGCCCGGACGGGGATGGGCTATGGCTACACCTTC. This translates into CASSARTGMGYGYTF. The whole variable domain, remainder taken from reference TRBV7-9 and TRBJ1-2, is DTGVSQNPRHKITKRGQNVTFRCDPISEHNRLYWYRQTLGQGPEFLTYFQNEAQLEKSRLLSDRFSAERPKGSFSTLEIQRTEQGDSAMYLCASSARTGMGYGYTFGSGTRLTVV.

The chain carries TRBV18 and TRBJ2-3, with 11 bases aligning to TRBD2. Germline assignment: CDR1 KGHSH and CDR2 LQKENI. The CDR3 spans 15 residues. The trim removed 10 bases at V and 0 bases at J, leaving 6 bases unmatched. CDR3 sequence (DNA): TGTGCCAATAGCGGGGGGGCCCGAAGCACAGATACGCAGTATTTT. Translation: CANSGGARSTDTQYF.

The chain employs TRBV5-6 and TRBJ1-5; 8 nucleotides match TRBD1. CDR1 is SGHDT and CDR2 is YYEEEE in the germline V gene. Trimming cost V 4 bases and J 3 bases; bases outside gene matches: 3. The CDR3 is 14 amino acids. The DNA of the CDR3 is TGTGCCAGCAGCCGACAGGGGAACAATCAGCCCCAGCATTTT. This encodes CASSRQGNNQPQHF.

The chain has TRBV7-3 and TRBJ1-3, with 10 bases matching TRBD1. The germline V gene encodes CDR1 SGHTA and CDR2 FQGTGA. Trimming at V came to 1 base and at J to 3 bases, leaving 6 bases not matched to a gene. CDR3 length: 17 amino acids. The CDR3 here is CASSLMRQGALGNTIYF. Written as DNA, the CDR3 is TGTGCCAGCAGCTTAATGAGACAGGGGGCGCTTGGAAACACCATATATTTT.

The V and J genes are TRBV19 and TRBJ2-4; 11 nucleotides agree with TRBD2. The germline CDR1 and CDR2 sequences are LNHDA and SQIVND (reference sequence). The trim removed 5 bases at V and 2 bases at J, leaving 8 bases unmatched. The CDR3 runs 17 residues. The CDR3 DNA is TGTGCCAGTAGTTTACAAGGGACTAGCGGACCCAAAAACATTCAGTACTTC. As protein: CASSLQGTSGPKNIQYF.

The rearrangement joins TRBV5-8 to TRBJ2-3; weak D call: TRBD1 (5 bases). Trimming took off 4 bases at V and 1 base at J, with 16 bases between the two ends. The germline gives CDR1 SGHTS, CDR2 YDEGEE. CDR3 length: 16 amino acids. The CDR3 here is CASSPEGDRRTDTQYF. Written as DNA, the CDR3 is TGTGCCAGCAGCCCAGAAGGGGATCGGCGCACAGATACGCAGTATTTT. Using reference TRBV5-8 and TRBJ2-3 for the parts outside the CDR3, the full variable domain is EAGVTQSPTHLIKTRGQQATLRCSPISGHTSVYWYQQALGLGLQFLLWYDEGEERNRGNFPPRFSGRQFPNYSSELNVNALELEDSALYLCASSPEGDRRTDTQYFGPGTRLTVL.

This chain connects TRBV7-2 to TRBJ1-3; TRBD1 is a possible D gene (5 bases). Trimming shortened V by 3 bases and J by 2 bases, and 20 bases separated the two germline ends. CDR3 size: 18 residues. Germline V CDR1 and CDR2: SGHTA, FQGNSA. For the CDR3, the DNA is TGTGCCAGCAGCTTGAAAGCGGGGGAGGTCCTCACTGGAAACACCATATATTTT. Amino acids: CASSLKAGEVLTGNTIYF.

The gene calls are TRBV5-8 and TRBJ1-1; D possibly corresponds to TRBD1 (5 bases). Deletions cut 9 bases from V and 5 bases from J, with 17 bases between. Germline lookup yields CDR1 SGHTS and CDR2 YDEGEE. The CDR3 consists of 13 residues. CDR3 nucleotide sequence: TGTGCCATCCCCAGGGAGGGGAGAACTGAAGCTTTCTTT. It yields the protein CAIPREGRTEAFF. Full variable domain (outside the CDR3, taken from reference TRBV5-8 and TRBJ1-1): EAGVTQSPTHLIKTRGQQATLRCSPISGHTSVYWYQQALGLGLQFLLWYDEGEERNRGNFPPRFSGRQFPNYSSELNVNALELEDSALYLCAIPREGRTEAFFGQGTRLTVV.

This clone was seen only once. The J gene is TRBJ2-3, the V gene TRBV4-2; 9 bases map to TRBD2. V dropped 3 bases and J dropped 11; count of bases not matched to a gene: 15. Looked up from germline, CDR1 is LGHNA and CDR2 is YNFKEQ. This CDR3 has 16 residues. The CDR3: CASSQPPGDSGGGQYF. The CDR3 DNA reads TGTGCCAGCAGCCAGCCCCCCGGGGATAGCGGGGGAGGGCAGTATTTT.

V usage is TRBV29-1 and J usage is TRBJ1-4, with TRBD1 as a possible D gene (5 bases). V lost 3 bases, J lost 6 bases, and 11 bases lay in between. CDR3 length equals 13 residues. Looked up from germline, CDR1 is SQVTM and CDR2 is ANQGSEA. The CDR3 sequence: CSVDGGGDEKLFF. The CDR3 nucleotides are TGCAGCGTTGATGGTGGGGGGGATGAAAAACTGTTTTTT.

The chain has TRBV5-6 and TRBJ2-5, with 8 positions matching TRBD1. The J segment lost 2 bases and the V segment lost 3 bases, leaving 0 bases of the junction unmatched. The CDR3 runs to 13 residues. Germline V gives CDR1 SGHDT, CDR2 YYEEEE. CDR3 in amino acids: CASSWTGQETQYF. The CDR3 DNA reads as TGTGCCAGCAGCTGGACAGGGCAAGAGACCCAGTACTTC.

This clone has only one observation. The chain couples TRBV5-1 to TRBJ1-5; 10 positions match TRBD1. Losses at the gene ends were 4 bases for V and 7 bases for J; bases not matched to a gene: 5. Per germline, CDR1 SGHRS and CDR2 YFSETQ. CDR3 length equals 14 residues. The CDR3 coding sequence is TGCGCCAGCAGCGCCGGGACAGGGGTACAGCCCCAGCATTTT. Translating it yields CASSAGTGVQPQHF.

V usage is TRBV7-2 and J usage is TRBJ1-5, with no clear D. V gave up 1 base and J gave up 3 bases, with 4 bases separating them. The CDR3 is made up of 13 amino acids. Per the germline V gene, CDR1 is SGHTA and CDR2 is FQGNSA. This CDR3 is CASSLEYNQPQHF. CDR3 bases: TGTGCCAGCAGCTTAGAATACAATCAGCCCCAGCATTTT.

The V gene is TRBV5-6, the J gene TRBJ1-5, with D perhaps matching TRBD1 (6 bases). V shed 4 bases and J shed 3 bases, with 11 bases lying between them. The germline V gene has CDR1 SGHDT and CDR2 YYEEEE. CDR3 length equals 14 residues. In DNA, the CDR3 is TGTGCCAGCAGCATACAGGGTAACAATCAGCCCCAGCATTTT. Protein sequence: CASSIQGNNQPQHF.

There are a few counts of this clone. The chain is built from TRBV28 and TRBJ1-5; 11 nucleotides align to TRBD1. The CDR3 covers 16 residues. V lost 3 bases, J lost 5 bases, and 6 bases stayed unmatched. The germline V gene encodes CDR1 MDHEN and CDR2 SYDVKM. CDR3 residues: CASSFLGTGGDQPQHF. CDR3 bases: TGTGCCAGCAGTTTTTTGGGGACAGGGGGGGATCAGCCCCAGCATTTT.

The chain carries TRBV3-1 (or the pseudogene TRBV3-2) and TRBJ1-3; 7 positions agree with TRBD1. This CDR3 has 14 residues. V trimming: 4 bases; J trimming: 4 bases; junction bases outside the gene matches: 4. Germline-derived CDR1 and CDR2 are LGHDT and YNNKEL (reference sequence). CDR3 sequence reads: CASSLTGDGNTIYF. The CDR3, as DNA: TGTGCCAGCAGCCTTACAGGGGACGGAAACACCATATATTTT.